Shown below are 25 T cell receptor beta chains from a single sample sequenced in a study of T-cell reconstitution after alpha-beta-depleted transplantation in children. This sample's TCRbeta library carried unique molecular identifier barcodes. TCRdb reprocessed the PCR reads with MiXCR, giving one entry per CDR3 protein. The sample lists 670,000 or so distinct CDR3 sequences; around 13% were seen once. Sequencing used PBMCs, obtained before TCRalphabeta/CD19-depleted stem cell transplant. These TCRs come from a girl aged 2-10 years with congenital amegakaryocytic thrombocytopenia, due to receive a stem cell transplant.

The chain has TRBV3-1 and TRBJ2-6; D is unresolved. Trimming left V 3 bases short and J 0 bases short, with 6 bases between. The CDR3 length is 15 residues. CDR1 is LGHDT, CDR2 YNNKEL, per germline (reference sequence). Here the CDR3 DNA reads TGTGCCAGCAGCCAGAGTTACTCTGGGGCCAACGTCCTGACTTTC. This translates into CASSQSYSGANVLTF.

The J gene is TRBJ1-2, the V gene TRBV11-1; 9 bases map to TRBD1. The germline V gene has CDR1 SGHAT and CDR2 FQDESV (reference sequence). The V gene end was trimmed by 5 bases and the J gene end by 0 bases; junction bases not matched to a gene: 16. The CDR3 consists of 19 residues. The CDR3 loop is CASSPSRRTGATANYGYTF. The CDR3 coding sequence is TGTGCCAGCAGCCCCTCGCGGCGGACAGGGGCGACTGCTAACTATGGCTACACCTTC.

In this sample, this clonotype turned up a few times. V gene TRBV2 combines with J gene TRBJ2-3; D gene ambiguous. V was trimmed by 3 bases and J by 6 bases, leaving 7 bases between them. Per germline, CDR1 SNHLY and CDR2 FYNNEI. CDR3 length: 12 residues. The CDR3 region is CASSDWVDTQYF. The CDR3 DNA sequence: TGTGCCAGCAGTGATTGGGTGGATACGCAGTATTTT.

The chain has TRBV12-3 or TRBV12-4 and TRBJ1-2; D unclear. Trimming took 3 bases from V and 4 from J, leaving 12 bases between them. The CDR3 length is 14 residues. The DNA of the CDR3 is TGTGCCAGCAGTTTTTCTGGGAACAGCTATGGCTACACCTTC. It codes for CASSFSGNSYGYTF.

Ten or more counts support this clonotype. The V gene is TRBV15, the J gene TRBJ2-3; TRBD1 aligns across 11 bases. Germline V gene sequence: CDR1 LNHNV, CDR2 YYDKDF (reference sequence). V was pared by 4 bases and J by 3 bases, with 6 bases of the junction left unmatched. The CDR3 has 16 amino acids. CDR3 in DNA: TGTGCCACCAGCAACCCCGGGACAGGGGGTACAGATACGCAGTATTTT. Protein: CATSNPGTGGTDTQYF.

This clonotype was seen at least ten times. The chain carries TRBV6-5 and TRBJ1-1; a weak D match, TRBD1 (5 bases). The CDR3 is made up of 14 amino acids. Trimming shortened V by 4 bases and J by 0 bases, and 9 bases separated the two germline ends. CDR1 is MNHEY and CDR2 is SVGAGI in the germline V gene. Here the CDR3 DNA reads TGTGCCAGCAGTTCAGTGGGACTGAACACTGAAGCTTTCTTT. Translation: CASSSVGLNTEAFF.

This clonotype has a handful of counts. This CDR3 reads CATSRDRTFLLAGDGDTQYF. CDR3 bases: TGTGCCACCAGCAGAGACCGTACATTTCTCCTAGCGGGAGATGGAGATACGCAGTATTTT. V is TRBV15 and J is TRBJ2-3; 10 bases match TRBD2. This CDR3 region has 20 residues. CDR1 is LNHNV and CDR2 is YYDKDF in the germline V gene (reference sequence). The V gene end was trimmed by 0 bases and the J gene end by 5 bases; junction bases not matched to a gene: 17.

This clonotype was seen ten or more times. J is TRBJ2-7 and V is TRBV20-1; D unclear. CDR3 length: 12 amino acids. Trimming removed 4 bases from V and 1 base from J, with 8 bases in between. Per germline, CDR1 DFQATT and CDR2 SNEGSKA (reference sequence). The DNA for the CDR3 is TGCAGTGCTAACCGGGCGTCCTACGAGCAGTACTTC. Its translation: CSANRASYEQYF.

The CDR3 is CASRLTGPPGELFF. CDR3 coding DNA: TGTGCCAGTAGGCTAACCGGGCCACCCGGGGAGCTGTTTTTT. The J gene is TRBJ2-2, the V gene TRBV19, with unresolved D. CDR3 length: 14 amino acids. V lost 6 bases to trimming and J lost 6 bases, with 14 bases between them. Germline CDR1 LNHDA, CDR2 SQIVND (reference sequence).

This clonotype was seen ten or more times. The genes are TRBV20-1 and TRBJ2-7; 8 bases align to TRBD2. Germline V gene sequence: CDR1 DFQATT, CDR2 SNEGSKA (reference sequence). Trimming took 0 bases from V and 5 from J; bases not matched to a gene: 6. This CDR3 is 14 amino acids long. CDR3 amino acids: CSARDGREVHEQYF. As DNA, the CDR3 is TGCAGTGCTAGAGATGGGCGGGAGGTCCACGAGCAGTACTTC.

This clonotype has just a few counts. The chain joins TRBV7-8 to TRBJ2-2; D is ambiguous. V lost 7 bases, J lost 6 bases, and 15 bases lay in between. The CDR3 spans 14 residues. Germline V gene data show CDR1 as SGHVS and CDR2 as FQNEAQ. The CDR3 is CASIVAAVAGELFF. The CDR3 DNA is TGTGCCAGCATCGTTGCTGCGGTCGCCGGGGAGCTGTTTTTT. Based on the CDR3 plus reference TRBV7-8 and TRBJ2-2, the full variable domain is GAGVSQSPRYKVAKRGQDVALRCDPISGHVSLFWYQQALGQGPEFLTYFQNEAQLDKSGLPSDRFFAERPEGSVSTLKIQRTQQEDSAVYLCASIVAAVAGELFFGEGSRLTVL.

In this sample, this clonotype turned up many times. The chain joins TRBV12-3 or TRBV12-4 to TRBJ2-2, with D perhaps matching TRBD1 (6 bases). Trimming took off 5 bases at V and 6 bases at J, with 10 bases between the two ends. The CDR3 spans 13 residues. DNA of the CDR3: TGTGCCAGCAGTGCACAGGGCTCCGGGGAGCTGTTTTTT. This sequence encodes CASSAQGSGELFF.

This clonotype showed up just a few times. The V gene is TRBV4-1, the J gene TRBJ1-2; 9 nucleotides line up with TRBD1. The CDR3 has 14 amino acids. The germline V gene encodes CDR1 MGHRA and CDR2 YSYEKL. With V trimmed by 4 bases and J by 6 bases, 6 bases remained unmatched. For the CDR3, the DNA is TGCGCCAGCAGCCCGGGACAGGGCCTCCATGGCTACACCTTC. This encodes CASSPGQGLHGYTF.

This clonotype was seen a handful of times. The chain uses TRBV6-2 or TRBV6-3 and TRBJ1-5; D ambiguous. The CDR3 runs to 16 residues. The germline V gene encodes CDR1 MNHEY and CDR2 SVGEGT. Trimming removed 8 bases from V and 0 bases from J, with 17 bases in between. CDR3: CASRMAAKGSNQPQHF. DNA of the CDR3: TGTGCCAGCCGCATGGCAGCAAAAGGTAGCAATCAGCCCCAGCATTTT.

This clonotype was picked up a small number of times. The chain recombines TRBV10-3 with TRBJ2-2, with 7 bases that match TRBD2. Germline V lookup: CDR1 ENHRY, CDR2 SYGVKD. The CDR3 totals 16 residues. The ends lost 0 bases at V and 5 bases at J; junction bases unmatched: 6. In DNA, the CDR3 is TGTGCCATCAGTGAGTCTCTGCGGGAGCAGACCGGGGAGCTGTTTTTT. This encodes CAISESLREQTGELFF.

This clonotype has a count of ten or more. V is TRBV4-1 and J is TRBJ2-3; D remains unclear. Germline V gene data show CDR1 as MGHRA and CDR2 as YSYEKL. This CDR3 has 12 amino acids. V lost 1 base to trimming and J lost 13 bases, with 12 bases between them. CDR3 loop: CASSQGMTPEYF. CDR3 nucleotides: TGCGCCAGCAGCCAAGGGATGACACCGGAGTATTTT.

The genes are TRBV3-1 and TRBJ2-7; D unresolved. The CDR3 totals 15 residues. Trimming shortened V by 3 bases and J by 6 bases, and 18 bases separated the two germline ends. In germline, CDR1 is LGHDT, CDR2 YNNKEL (reference sequence). This chain's CDR3 is CASSHSAVPLREQYF. CDR3 coding DNA: TGTGCCAGCAGCCACAGCGCGGTCCCTCTGCGCGAGCAGTACTTC.

The chain has TRBV29-1 and TRBJ2-5; D is undetermined. The V and J ends lost 8 bases and 3 bases respectively, with 7 bases between them. From germline, CDR1 is SQVTM and CDR2 ANQGSEA. There are 10 residues in the CDR3. The DNA of the CDR3 is TGCAGCCCGACCGAAGAGACCCAGTACTTC. Its protein product is CSPTEETQYF.

The chain employs TRBV6-6 and TRBJ2-7, with a tentative D call TRBD2 (5 bases). Germline lookup yields CDR1 MNHNY and CDR2 SVGAGI (reference sequence). The ends were cut back, 7 bases at V and 4 bases at J, with 11 bases in the middle. This CDR3 is built from 12 residues. The CDR3 region is CASTRGAYEQYF. For the CDR3, the DNA is TGTGCCAGCACCCGGGGAGCTTACGAGCAGTACTTC.

Only a few counts were recorded for this clonotype. V usage is TRBV7-6 and J usage is TRBJ2-3, with D unresolved. Germline loops: CDR1 SGHVS, CDR2 FNYEAQ. CDR3 length equals 16 residues. V lost 6 bases and J lost 4, with 20 bases in between. CDR3 region: CASSYRTAPKADTQYF. The CDR3 bases are TGTGCCAGCAGTTATCGGACGGCTCCCAAGGCAGATACGCAGTATTTT.

The chain carries TRBV5-1 and TRBJ2-2, with 10 bases aligning to TRBD2. The CDR3 covers 16 residues. V shed 1 base and J 5 bases; nucleotides not matched to a gene: 5. Germline assignment: CDR1 SGHRS and CDR2 YFSETQ. The CDR3 DNA reads as TGCGCCAGCAGCTTGAGTCTAGCGGGAGATACCGGGGAGCTGTTTTTT. Residues: CASSLSLAGDTGELFF.

This clonotype was detected ten times or more. The V gene is TRBV7-8, the J gene TRBJ2-3, with D maybe TRBD1 (5 bases). Trimming pared 3 bases from V and 3 bases from J, leaving 13 bases between. In germline, CDR1 is SGHVS, CDR2 FQNEAQ. CDR3 length: 15 amino acids. The CDR3 loop is CASSFRAGSTDTQYF. The CDR3 nucleotides read TGTGCCAGCAGCTTCAGGGCAGGGTCGACAGATACGCAGTATTTT.

This clonotype was seen a few times. The V and J genes are TRBV10-3 and TRBJ2-1, with a weak D call TRBD1 (6 bases). Germline V gives CDR1 ENHRY, CDR2 SYGVKD. The CDR3 runs 16 residues. V lost 6 bases and J lost 0, with 15 bases in between. The CDR3 loop reads CAIRSGTMSSYNEQFF. CDR3 bases: TGTGCCATCAGATCCGGGACAATGAGCTCCTACAATGAGCAGTTCTTC.

The sample holds many counts of this clonotype. V gene TRBV7-6 combines with J gene TRBJ1-1, with 9 bases that match TRBD1. V lost 1 base and J lost 7; bases outside the gene matches: 1. The CDR3 contains 13 residues. CDR1 and CDR2 (germline): SGHVS, FNYEAQ. CDR3 coding DNA: TGTGCCAGCAGCTTAGGGGGACAGGGTGAAGCTTTCTTT. Protein product: CASSLGGQGEAFF.

This clonotype was observed many times. The chain couples TRBV12-3 or TRBV12-4 to TRBJ1-5, with a tentative D call TRBD1 (5 bases). The germline V and J ends were trimmed by 6 bases and 6 bases, with 12 bases remaining between them. This CDR3 is built from 13 residues. The CDR3 region has the DNA TGTGCCAGCAGCTCTCAGGGAGGTCAGCCCCAGCATTTT. Translating gives CASSSQGGQPQHF.